This T cell receptor beta chain was retrieved from a study of Ad26.COV2.S vaccination and SARS-CoV-2 variants. Study background: In the COV1001 trial, the donor was in the Ad26.COV2.S arm.

Trimming pared 4 bases from V and 2 bases from J, leaving 10 bases between. This CDR3 contains 14 residues. From germline, CDR1 is SGHTA and CDR2 FQGNSA. Treatment in this sample: around 19 received Ad26.COV2.S at low or high dose, single or two shots; 5 received placebo; per-sample allocation not given. Day 63 after the first vaccine or placebo injection was the time point for sampling. This adult donor, from Boston, was 18-55 years old. General study findings and limits: From the TCR breadth and depth analyses, total T cell responses may have been underestimated. Spike-specific TCR breadth ran higher among vaccine recipients than placebo recipients.

On this clone itself: Its specificity is unknown.

The table came from immunoSEQ multiplex PCR; TCRdb's copy has only in-frame clones and leaves some out. The sample carries about 260,000 clones, approximately 88% recorded once. This clonotype was obtained from a person between 18 and 65 years old who received the Ad26.COV2.S COVID-19 vaccine or a placebo. The sample was peripheral blood, taken in a trial of Ad26.COV2.S vaccine versus placebo. The chain combines TRBV7-2 with TRBJ2-3; D is unclear. CDR3 bases: TGTGCCAGCAGCTCTGGGTATGTCACAGATACGCAGTATTTT. This encodes CASSSGYVTDTQYF.